Listed below are T cell receptor beta chains from one sample, sequenced in a study of blood T cell repertoires in COVID-19. The method was immunoSEQ multiplex PCR; TCRdb's version includes in-frame clones alone and lacks a portion of them. The sample contains around 150,000 clones, approximately 88% of which appear only once. The sequencing input was PBMCs or T cells enriched from blood (not recorded which). These receptors all come from a woman in her sixties who had recovered from COVID-19. Both conserved end residues are part of each CDR3. A D gene is named only where the DNA matches it firmly. Where a row states a size, it is once, few, many or the class of an expanded clone; other rows omit it.

clone_size j_call v_call d_call cdr3_aa cdr3_nt
NA TRBJ1-2 TRBV15 TRBD1 CATSSGTGPGYTF TGTGCCACCAGCAGTGGGACAGGGCCCGGCTACACCTTC
NA TRBJ2-5 TRBV5-1 NA CATRLHSAQETQYF TGCGCCACCCGACTGCATAGCGCTCAAGAGACCCAGTACTTC
NA TRBJ1-5 TRBV19 NA CASSITSHQPQHF TGTGCCAGTAGTATCACGAGTCATCAGCCCCAGCATTTT
NA TRBJ1-2 TRBV7-2 TRBD1 CASSSVTGERGYTF TGTGCCAGCAGCTCCGTGACAGGGGAACGTGGCTACACCTTC
NA TRBJ2-3 TRBV30 TRBD1 CAWSAGTGEADTQYF TGTGCCTGGAGTGCCGGGACAGGGGAGGCAGATACGCAGTATTTT
NA TRBJ1-3 TRBV2 NA CASSEWGPSGNTIYF TGTGCCAGCAGTGAATGGGGGCCCTCTGGAAACACCATATATTTT
few TRBJ2-2 TRBV9 TRBD2 CASSYRTSGVNTGELFF TGTGCCAGCAGCTACCGTACTAGCGGGGTGAACACCGGGGAGCTGTTTTTT
once TRBJ2-7 TRBV18 NA CASSGGAYEQYF TGTGCCAGCTCAGGCGGCGCCTACGAGCAGTACTTC
NA TRBJ2-1 TRBV4-2 TRBD2 CASSQELAGYNEQFF TGTGCCAGCAGCCAAGAGCTAGCGGGCTACAATGAGCAGTTCTTC
NA TRBJ2-1 TRBV7-9 TRBD2 CASTLAGAYNEQFF TGTGCCAGCACCCTAGCGGGGGCTTACAATGAGCAGTTCTTC
NA TRBJ1-2 TRBV21-1 NA CASSKGGARHGYTF TGTGCCAGCAGCAAAGGTGGGGCTCGACATGGCTACACCTTC
NA TRBJ1-1 TRBV29-1 TRBD1 CSADRDRTEAFF TGCAGCGCAGACAGGGATAGGACTGAAGCTTTCTTT
NA TRBJ2-5 TRBV18 NA CASSPPGGWETQYF TGTGCCAGCTCACCACCAGGGGGTTGGGAGACCCAGTACTTC
once TRBJ1-2 TRBV5-6 TRBD1 CASSSGQDGYTF TGTGCCAGCAGCTCGGGACAGGATGGCTACACCTTC
NA TRBJ1-1 TRBV19 TRBD1 CASSTGQGNTEAFF TGTGCCAGTAGTACCGGACAGGGGAACACTGAAGCTTTCTTT
NA TRBJ1-2 TRBV30 NA CAWTQDSYGYTF TGTGCCTGGACCCAAGACAGCTATGGCTACACCTTC
NA TRBJ2-2 TRBV14 NA CASSQELGNTGELFF TGTGCCAGCAGCCAAGAGCTCGGTAACACCGGGGAGCTGTTTTTT
NA TRBJ2-1 TRBV12-5 NA CASGLDSGVKFF TGTGCTAGTGGTTTGGACTCCGGGGTTAAGTTCTTC
NA TRBJ2-2 TRBV4-1 NA CASSLPLRGGGELFF TGCGCCAGCAGCCTTCCCTTGCGGGGCGGAGGGGAGCTGTTTTTT
NA TRBJ1-5 TRBV10-2 TRBD1 CASSSGQGWDQPQHF TGCGCCAGCAGTTCCGGACAGGGGTGGGATCAGCCCCAGCATTTT
NA TRBJ1-5 TRBV10-2 TRBD1 CATTGGSNQPQHF TGCGCCACGACAGGGGGGAGCAATCAGCCCCAGCATTTT
NA TRBJ1-1 TRBV6-1 NA CASSEVGQGTEAFF TGTGCCAGCAGTGAAGTGGGGCAGGGGACTGAAGCTTTCTTT
once TRBJ1-2 TRBV18 NA CASQDNRVYDYGYTF TGTGCCAGCCAGGATAACAGGGTATATGACTATGGCTACACCTTC
NA TRBJ1-2 TRBV18 NA CASSPTGKPGYTF TGTGCCAGCTCACCAACGGGAAAACCAGGCTACACCTTC
few TRBJ1-6 TRBV25-1 TRBD1 CASRNTGVNSPLHF TGTGCCAGCAGGAACACAGGGGTCAATTCACCCCTCCACTTT
NA TRBJ1-1 TRBV3-1/TRBV3-2 NA CASSQGWQTGEAFF TGTGCCAGCAGCCAAGGTTGGCAGACAGGTGAAGCTTTCTTT
NA TRBJ2-2 TRBV27 NA CASSLWTGRGGELFF TGTGCCAGCAGTTTATGGACAGGGAGGGGCGGGGAGCTGTTTTTT
NA TRBJ1-5 TRBV30 TRBD1 CAWSRDSGGSQPQHF TGTGCCTGGAGCAGGGACAGTGGGGGGAGTCAGCCCCAGCATTTT
NA TRBJ2-7 TRBV28 TRBD2 CASSTIAGVVNEQYF TGTGCCAGCAGTACCATAGCGGGAGTTGTCAACGAGCAGTACTTC
NA TRBJ1-4 TRBV27 NA CASSPRQTTNEKLFF TGTGCCAGCAGTCCTAGACAGACAACTAATGAAAAACTGTTTTTT
once TRBJ1-4 TRBV5-1 TRBD1 CASRPGQGAEKLFF TGCGCCAGCCGGCCGGGGCAGGGGGCGGAAAAACTGTTTTTT
once TRBJ1-2 TRBV13 TRBD1 CASSPKGTGIAYGYTF TGTGCCAGCAGCCCTAAAGGGACAGGGATTGCCTATGGCTACACCTTC
NA TRBJ1-2 TRBV29-1 NA CSVRDIYGYTF TGCAGCGTCCGGGACATCTATGGCTACACCTTC
NA TRBJ2-2 TRBV3-1/TRBV3-2 TRBD1 CASSPRDRSTGELFF TGTGCCAGCAGCCCCCGGGACAGGAGCACCGGGGAGCTGTTTTTT
NA TRBJ1-6 TRBV15 NA CATSRGGGNSPLHF TGTGCCACCAGCAGAGGCGGGGGGAATTCACCCCTCCACTTT
NA TRBJ2-5 TRBV19 TRBD1 CASSITGTGKETQYF TGTGCCAGTAGTATCACCGGGACAGGGAAAGAGACCCAGTACTTC
NA TRBJ2-1 TRBV5-4 NA CASSLYATNRYFEQFF TGTGCCAGCAGCTTGTACGCGACAAATCGGTATTTTGAGCAGTTCTTC
NA TRBJ1-1 TRBV18 NA CASSPLTGNTEAFF TGTGCCAGCTCACCGCTGACAGGGAACACTGAAGCTTTCTTT
NA TRBJ1-5 TRBV5-1 TRBD1 CASSPGTAQQPQHF TGCGCCAGCAGCCCTGGGACAGCCCAGCAGCCCCAGCATTTT
NA TRBJ1-3 TRBV28 NA CASSLSGTGNTIYF TGTGCCAGCAGTTTATCCGGGACTGGAAACACCATATATTTT
NA TRBJ1-2 TRBV4-1 NA CASSQNIGPRGYTF TGCGCCAGCAGCCAAAATATCGGCCCGAGGGGCTACACCTTC
NA TRBJ2-7 TRBV21-1 NA CASSSLIDEIGLPSYEQYF TGTGCCAGCAGCAGCTTAATCGACGAAATAGGACTACCATCCTACGAGCAGTACTTC
NA TRBJ2-7 TRBV10-3 NA CAASPGAYEQYF TGTGCCGCCTCCCCAGGGGCCTACGAGCAGTACTTC